This T cell receptor (beta chain) was obtained from a study of control samples from healthy donors and cancer patients. This table comes from immunoSEQ multiplex PCR, and its TCRdb copy is limited to in-frame clones, with some not included. The sample yields just under 80,000 clones, 80% to 90% seen once. Sequences were obtained from PBMCs. This TCR came from a woman aged 55-75 years with head and neck cancer.

The CDR3 reads CASSFDRSANTGELFF. The CDR3 DNA reads TGCGCCAGCAGCTTCGACAGGTCCGCGAACACCGGGGAGCTGTTTTTT. The V and J genes are TRBV5-1 and TRBJ2-2; the D gene is possibly TRBD1 (6 bases). Germline CDR1 SGHRS, CDR2 YFSETQ. The V end was cut by 2 bases, the J end by 0 bases, with 11 bases between. This CDR3 is 16 amino acids long.